These 28 T cell receptor beta chains came from one sample sequenced in a study of shared clonotypes between healthy human individuals. Sequenced by immunoSEQ multiplex PCR; TCRdb stores in-frame clones only, minus some. The table lists more than 2,000,000 clones, about 92% of them singletons. Material: naive CD4+ T cells from PBMCs. Subset reported: CD45RA+ positively selected. The receptors were sampled from a young man in good health. Some clones in this sample may be carry-over from other donors' samples.

In this sample, this clone turned up once. The J gene is TRBJ2-2, the V gene TRBV7-2; tentative D call: TRBD2 (5 bases). The CDR3 contains 15 residues. Trimming took 1 base from V and 6 from J, leaving 12 bases between them. Looked up from germline, CDR1 is SGHTA and CDR2 is FQGNSA. The DNA for the CDR3 is TGTGCCAGCAGCTTAGGCTCGGGATCAGCCGGGGAGCTGTTTTTT. Its protein product is CASSLGSGSAGELFF.

The genes are TRBV6-1 and TRBJ2-7; TRBD1 matches at 10 bases. Germline V gene lookup returns CDR1 MNHNS and CDR2 SASEGT. Losses at the gene ends were 4 bases for V and 6 bases for J; bases not matched to a gene: 6. The CDR3 runs 14 residues. Here the CDR3 reads CASSVIRTGGEQYF. Written as DNA, the CDR3 is TGTGCCAGCAGTGTGATAAGGACAGGGGGCGAGCAGTACTTC.

This clone was seen a few times. The chain links TRBV7-6 to TRBJ1-1; tentative D call: TRBD1 (5 bases). V was cut by 4 bases and J by 0 bases, with 9 bases left in between. CDR3 length: 14 amino acids. From germline, CDR1 is SGHVS and CDR2 FNYEAQ. CDR3 in amino acids: CASSSGTVNTEAFF. CDR3 in DNA: TGTGCCAGCAGCTCCGGGACGGTGAACACTGAAGCTTTCTTT.

This chain joins TRBV9 and TRBJ1-2; TRBD1 matches 10 bases. The ends lost 3 bases at V and 1 base at J; junction bases unmatched: 12. This CDR3 region has 18 residues. The germline V gene has CDR1 SGDLS and CDR2 YYNGEE. The CDR3 spells CASSDPSGQGLGNYGYTF. CDR3 nucleotides: TGTGCCAGCAGCGATCCTTCGGGACAGGGGTTAGGTAACTATGGCTACACCTTC.

This clone was detected only once. Additional DNA sequences in this sample encode the identical CDR3. The chain recombines TRBV9 with TRBJ2-1, with a possible D match to TRBD1 (5 bases). Germline CDR1 is SGDLS and CDR2 is YYNGEE. The CDR3 totals 13 residues. V lost 2 bases and J lost 2, with 5 bases in between. CDR3: CASSVGPYNEQFF. The CDR3, as DNA: TGTGCCAGCAGCGTGGGGCCCTACAATGAGCAGTTCTTC.

The rearrangement uses TRBV29-1 and TRBJ2-3; D remains ambiguous. CDR1 and CDR2 from the germline V gene are SQVTM and ANQGSEA. V shed 3 bases and J shed 2 bases, with 12 bases lying between them. The CDR3 totals 14 residues. The DNA for the CDR3 is TGCAGCGTTGAGGGTGGATACCCCACAGATACGCAGTATTTT. This sequence encodes CSVEGGYPTDTQYF.

The V call is TRBV28, the J call TRBJ2-1; 7 bases agree with TRBD1. CDR1 and CDR2 from the germline V gene are MDHEN and SYDVKM. V lost 6 bases and J lost 8; bases outside the gene matches: 7. The CDR3 totals 13 residues. CDR3 sequence: CASRAQGPHEQFF. The CDR3 DNA follows: TGTGCCAGCAGGGCACAGGGGCCCCATGAGCAGTTCTTC.

The V and J genes are TRBV5-1 and TRBJ1-2; D call uncertain. V lost 2 bases and J lost 3, with 14 bases in between. The CDR3 extends over 15 amino acids. Per germline, CDR1 SGHRS and CDR2 YFSETQ. The CDR3 DNA follows: TGCGCCAGCAGCTTCACAGCCGGGCAGGACTATGGCTACACCTTC. Its translation: CASSFTAGQDYGYTF.

The chain joins TRBV6-5 to TRBJ2-7; D possibly corresponds to TRBD1 (5 bases). The CDR3 spans 14 residues. V lost 0 bases to trimming and J lost 5 bases, with 11 bases between them. The germline gives CDR1 MNHEY, CDR2 SVGAGI. CDR3 region: CASSYSGVVDEQYF. DNA of the CDR3: TGTGCCAGCAGTTACTCAGGGGTGGTAGACGAGCAGTACTTC.

The chain recombines TRBV28 with TRBJ2-7; maybe TRBD2 (5 bases). V shed 5 bases and J shed 5 bases, with 22 bases lying between them. The germline V gene has CDR1 MDHEN and CDR2 SYDVKM. The CDR3 covers 16 residues. The CDR3 region has the DNA TGTGCCAGCAGTAAGACTATCCAGGCGCATGTACACGAGCAGTACTTC. Protein sequence: CASSKTIQAHVHEQYF.

This sequence joins TRBV7-2 and TRBJ2-5, with 12 bases aligning to TRBD2. Germline V gives CDR1 SGHTA, CDR2 FQGNSA. V dropped 5 bases and J dropped 5; count of bases not matched to a gene: 12. The CDR3 loop spans 17 amino acids. The CDR3 reads CASSPRRGLAGEETQYF. CDR3 nucleotides: TGTGCCAGCAGCCCCCGCCGGGGACTAGCGGGCGAGGAGACCCAGTACTTC.

This rearrangement joins TRBV7-9 to TRBJ2-6, with 7 bases lining up with TRBD1. This CDR3 is built from 16 residues. Trimming removed 5 bases from V and 2 bases from J; junction bases left unmatched: 6. The V gene's germline CDR1 is SEHNR and CDR2 FQNEAQ (reference sequence). The CDR3 spells CASSRRTGTGANVLTF. DNA of the CDR3: TGTGCCAGCAGCCGCCGGACAGGAACTGGGGCCAACGTCCTGACTTTC.

The chain couples TRBV10-3 to TRBJ2-7; possibly TRBD1 for D (5 bases). The CDR3 length is 12 residues. Trimming removed 4 bases from V and 2 bases from J, with 6 bases in between. CDR1 and CDR2 from the germline V gene are ENHRY and SYGVKD. As DNA, the CDR3 is TGTGCCATCAGTGGACAGACCTACGAGCAGTACTTC. Amino acid sequence: CAISGQTYEQYF.

The V call is TRBV7-2, the J call TRBJ2-1; tentatively, D is TRBD2 (6 bases). V was trimmed by 4 bases and J by 1 base, leaving 11 bases between them. In germline, CDR1 is SGHTA, CDR2 FQGNSA. This CDR3 spans 15 amino acids. In nucleotides, the CDR3 is TGTGCCAGCAGCTCGACGACTAGGTCCTACAATGAGCAGTTCTTC. This sequence encodes CASSSTTRSYNEQFF.

The chain combines TRBV29-1 with TRBJ2-3, with a weak D call TRBD2 (5 bases). Germline CDR1 is SQVTM and CDR2 is ANQGSEA. The V end was cut by 7 bases, the J end by 5 bases, with 10 bases between. This CDR3 comprises 11 residues. CDR3 DNA sequence: TGCAGCGGGACTGTGGTAGATACGCAGTATTTT. Protein sequence: CSGTVVDTQYF.

As for this clone: The same CDR3 also results from other DNA sequences found in this sample. The chain has TRBV7-9 and TRBJ1-1, with TRBD1 identical over 7 bases. The junction had 3 bases not matched to a gene; V was cut back by 4 bases and J by 4 bases. The length of the CDR3 is 13 residues. The germline gives CDR1 SEHNR, CDR2 FQNEAQ (reference sequence). The CDR3: CASSSQGGTEAFF. The CDR3 bases are TGTGCCAGCAGCTCTCAGGGGGGCACTGAAGCTTTCTTT.

This sequence joins TRBV7-9 and TRBJ2-3; 7 nucleotides match TRBD2. Trimming took 2 bases from V and 4 from J; bases not matched to a gene: 12. This CDR3 is built from 17 residues. Germline values: CDR1 SEHNR, CDR2 FQNEAQ (reference sequence). The CDR3 loop reads CASSLTGGTTLPDTQYF. The CDR3 nucleotides read TGTGCCAGCAGCTTAACGGGCGGGACTACTCTCCCAGATACGCAGTATTTT.

This chain uses TRBV7-8 with TRBJ1-5; 9 nucleotides match TRBD1. Unmatched junction bases numbered 6, after V lost 1 base and J lost 2 bases. This CDR3 has 17 residues. Germline V gene sequence: CDR1 SGHVS, CDR2 FQNEAQ. In DNA form, the CDR3 reads TGTGCCAGCAGCTTAGAGGGACAGGGAATGGGCAATCAGCCCCAGCATTTT. Translated: CASSLEGQGMGNQPQHF. The full variable domain, its missing parts supplied by reference TRBV7-8 and TRBJ1-5, is GAGVSQSPRYKVAKRGQDVALRCDPISGHVSLFWYQQALGQGPEFLTYFQNEAQLDKSGLPSDRFFAERPEGSVSTLKIQRTQQEDSAVYLCASSLEGQGMGNQPQHFGDGTRLSIL.

Only one count was recorded for this clone. The CDR3 loop is CASSQGLGTLSNQPQHF. Here the CDR3 DNA reads TGTGCCAGCTCACAAGGGTTGGGGACCTTGAGCAATCAGCCCCAGCATTTT. The chain joins TRBV18 to TRBJ1-5; the D gene is possibly TRBD1 (5 bases). The CDR3 is 17 residues long. The V and J ends lost 4 bases and 1 base respectively, with 17 bases between them. In germline, CDR1 is KGHSH, CDR2 LQKENI. Variable domain in full (rest from reference TRBV18 and TRBJ1-5): NAGVMQNPRHLVRRRGQEARLRCSPMKGHSHVYWYRQLPEEGLKFMVYLQKENIIDESGMPKERFSAEFPKEGPSILRIQQVVRGDSAAYFCASSQGLGTLSNQPQHFGDGTRLSIL.

To note about this clone: Distinct nucleotide sequences in the sample also encode this CDR3. The chain has TRBV7-2 and TRBJ1-1; D remains ambiguous. The CDR3 totals 15 residues. Germline V gene sequence: CDR1 SGHTA, CDR2 FQGNSA. Between the trimmed V and J ends, which lost 2 bases and 2 bases, there was a span of 12 bases. The CDR3 DNA reads as TGTGCCAGCAGCTTACAGGTATTGGAAAACACTGAAGCTTTCTTT. Amino acids: CASSLQVLENTEAFF. Full variable domain (remainder filled in from reference TRBV7-2 and TRBJ1-1): GAGVSQSPSNKVTEKGKDVELRCDPISGHTALYWYRQSLGQGLEFLIYFQGNSAPDKSGLPSDRFSAERTGGSVSTLTIQRTQQEDSAVYLCASSLQVLENTEAFFGQGTRLTVV.

This chain uses TRBV7-9 with TRBJ1-2; 8 bases align to TRBD1. The CDR3 is made up of 14 amino acids. The J segment lost 7 bases and the V segment lost 2 bases, leaving 6 bases of the junction unmatched. Looked up from germline, CDR1 is SEHNR and CDR2 is FQNEAQ (reference sequence). The DNA for the CDR3 is TGTGCCAGCAGCTTATTCCAGGGGGCAGGTGGCTACACCTTC. This encodes CASSLFQGAGGYTF.

V is TRBV28 and J is TRBJ1-4; D perhaps matches TRBD1 (6 bases). Germline values: CDR1 MDHEN, CDR2 SYDVKM. CDR3 length: 14 amino acids. Trimming left V 5 bases short and J 8 bases short, with 15 bases between. DNA for the CDR3: TGTGCCAGCAGTCCGACGGACAGCGGGGAAAAACTGTTTTTT. Amino acids: CASSPTDSGEKLFF.

V and J are TRBV28 and TRBJ1-2; no clear D. V lost 5 bases and J 4 bases, leaving 8 bases between the germline ends. CDR3 length: 12 residues. Germline V gives CDR1 MDHEN, CDR2 SYDVKM. The CDR3 loop is CASSLHRYGYTF. DNA for the CDR3: TGTGCCAGCAGTCTCCATCGCTATGGCTACACCTTC.

V gene TRBV28 combines with J gene TRBJ1-2; tentative D call: TRBD1 (6 bases). Germline V gene lookup returns CDR1 MDHEN and CDR2 SYDVKM. Trimming removed 5 bases at V and 8 bases at J, with 24 bases between. This CDR3 is built from 16 residues. CDR3 coding DNA: TGTGCCAGCAGTGTAACAGGGATCTTATCGGCGGAAGGCTACACCTTC. Translated, it gives CASSVTGILSAEGYTF.

Comment on this clone: The sample contains more than one DNA sequence encoding this CDR3. The rearrangement joins TRBV7-8 to TRBJ1-1, with unresolved D. The germline CDR1 and CDR2 sequences are SGHVS and FQNEAQ. V lost 2 bases and J 1 base, leaving 5 bases between the germline ends. The CDR3 spans 13 residues. The CDR3 here is CASSLRQNTEAFF. CDR3 DNA sequence: TGTGCCAGCAGCTTACGACAGAACACTGAAGCTTTCTTT.

A remark on this clone: This sample includes further DNA sequences coding for the same CDR3. The J gene is TRBJ2-2, the V gene TRBV5-1; D perhaps matches TRBD2 (6 bases). V was cut by 2 bases and J by 5 bases, with 10 bases left in between. CDR1 SGHRS and CDR2 YFSETQ come from the germline V gene. The CDR3 spans 14 residues. This chain's CDR3 is CASSLVAGTGELFF. The CDR3 DNA reads TGCGCCAGCAGCTTAGTGGCGGGGACCGGGGAGCTGTTTTTT.

On this clone itself: A junction end diverges from the germline sequence, so it may reflect a read error. This chain links TRBV2 with TRBJ2-7, with 7 bases fitting TRBD1. This CDR3 has 12 amino acids. Germline values: CDR1 SNHLY, CDR2 FYNNEI. The CDR3 region is CASSFFGQDPTF. The CDR3 DNA reads as TGTGCCAGCAGTTTTTTTGGACAGGACCCAACCTTC.

The chain is built from TRBV7-2 and TRBJ1-2; D is ambiguous. Trimming took 0 bases from V and 6 from J, leaving 5 bases between them. The length of the CDR3 is 12 residues. Germline V gene lookup returns CDR1 SGHTA and CDR2 FQGNSA. The CDR3: CASSLARHGYTF. DNA for the CDR3: TGTGCCAGCAGCTTAGCGAGGCATGGCTACACCTTC.